This T cell receptor beta chain was recovered during a study of shared clonotypes between healthy human individuals. About the study: With ages of 18 to 49, the donors were two women and a few men.

CDR3 length: 14 amino acids. Looked up from germline, CDR1 is PRHDT and CDR2 is FYEKMQ (reference sequence). V lost 3 bases and J lost 10; bases outside the gene matches: 8. A remark on this clone: The antigen is unknown.

Terminally differentiated effector memory CD45RA+ cells were left out of the naive CD8 fraction, which was CD45RO-negative and positively selected for CCR7. Several immunoSEQ 96-well plates shared each subset's DNA, each plate a replicate. Assay used: immunoSEQ multiplex PCR; TCRdb lists only in-frame clones, some missing. The sample records roughly 2,000,000 clones, roughly 94% being singletons. Notes on the study in general: The sharing of 5% to 5.5% of naive CD4 clonotypes was seen across a few donors.

The V call is TRBV13, the J call TRBJ2-1, with 8 nucleotides matching TRBD2. Material: naive CD8+ T cells sorted from blood. This sequence originates from a man between 18 and 35 years old in good health. In DNA, the CDR3 is TGTGCCAGCAGCTTGATGGAGCGGGAGAGCGAGCAGTTCTTC. Amino acid sequence: CASSLMERESEQFF.